The rows below give T cell receptor beta chains drawn from one sample of a study of blood T cell repertoires in COVID-19. Assay: immunoSEQ multiplex PCR; the TCRdb copy retains only in-frame clones and omits some. This sample carries approximately 110,000 clones, less than 75% of them seen once, and the ten largest clones take about 0.85%. The sequencing sample was made of peripheral blood. These receptors originate from a human donor with acute or convalescent COVID-19. The donor label of this sample is uncertain. The CDR3 runs from the conserved cysteine through the conserved F or W. The order of the fields is clone size, D gene, J gene, V gene, CDR3 protein, CDR3 DNA. D genes are given only for firm matches. Where a row states a size, it is once, few, many or the class of an expanded clone; other rows omit it.

abundance: -; d_gene: -; j_gene: TRBJ1-5; v_gene: TRBV4-2; CDR3aa: CASSQTGFNQPQHF; CDR3nt: TGTGCCAGCAGCCAAACCGGGTTTAATCAGCCCCAGCATTTT
abundance: -; d_gene: TRBD2; j_gene: TRBJ2-5; v_gene: TRBV5-1; CDR3aa: CASSLYGQGLAGETQYF; CDR3nt: TGCGCCAGCAGCTTGTACGGCCAGGGACTAGCGGGAGAGACCCAGTACTTC
abundance: -; d_gene: TRBD2; j_gene: TRBJ2-3; v_gene: TRBV7-6; CDR3aa: CASSLAGSGVDTQYF; CDR3nt: TGTGCCAGCAGCTTAGCAGGTAGCGGGGTCGATACGCAGTATTTT
abundance: -; d_gene: -; j_gene: TRBJ1-2; v_gene: TRBV7-8; CDR3aa: CASSLASRGGYTF; CDR3nt: TGTGCCAGCAGCTTAGCTTCCCGAGGTGGCTACACCTTC
abundance: -; d_gene: TRBD1; j_gene: TRBJ1-5; v_gene: TRBV5-4; CDR3aa: CATLRGQGALSNQPQHF; CDR3nt: TGTGCCACACTTCGGGGACAGGGGGCTTTGAGCAATCAGCCCCAGCATTTT
abundance: -; d_gene: -; j_gene: TRBJ1-2; v_gene: TRBV6-5; CDR3aa: CASNPWGDHNYGYTF; CDR3nt: TGTGCCAGCAATCCCTGGGGGGACCATAACTATGGCTACACCTTC
abundance: -; d_gene: TRBD2; j_gene: TRBJ2-1; v_gene: TRBV2; CDR3aa: CASSGSGGRTYNEQFF; CDR3nt: TGTGCCAGCAGTGGTAGCGGGGGGCGGACCTACAATGAGCAGTTCTTC
abundance: -; d_gene: -; j_gene: TRBJ2-2; v_gene: TRBV30; CDR3aa: CAWSGLVNGELFF; CDR3nt: TGTGCCTGGAGTGGGCTAGTCAACGGGGAGCTGTTTTTT
abundance: -; d_gene: -; j_gene: TRBJ1-3; v_gene: TRBV4-1; CDR3aa: CASSHIGLDTIYF; CDR3nt: TGCGCCAGCAGCCACATCGGTTTGGACACCATATATTTT
abundance: -; d_gene: TRBD2; j_gene: TRBJ2-2; v_gene: TRBV7-8; CDR3aa: CASSSYREGGRTGELFF; CDR3nt: TGTGCCAGCAGCTCGTATCGGGAGGGGGGGCGTACCGGGGAGCTGTTTTTT
abundance: once; d_gene: -; j_gene: TRBJ1-6; v_gene: TRBV6-4; CDR3aa: CASSEGLSSPLHF; CDR3nt: TGTGCCAGCAGTGAGGGACTCTCTTCACCCCTCCACTTT
abundance: -; d_gene: -; j_gene: TRBJ1-1; v_gene: TRBV29-1; CDR3aa: CSVGRGNTEAFF; CDR3nt: TGCAGCGTTGGGCGGGGGAACACTGAAGCTTTCTTT
abundance: -; d_gene: -; j_gene: TRBJ2-5; v_gene: TRBV3-1/TRBV3-2; CDR3aa: CASSLSSVAETQYF; CDR3nt: TGTGCCAGCAGCCTTTCTAGCGTTGCAGAGACCCAGTACTTC
abundance: -; d_gene: -; j_gene: TRBJ1-5; v_gene: TRBV18; CDR3aa: CASSPGANQPQHF; CDR3nt: TGTGCCAGCTCACCGGGGGCCAATCAGCCCCAGCATTTT
abundance: few; d_gene: TRBD2; j_gene: TRBJ2-3; v_gene: TRBV18; CDR3aa: CASSLLAGKTDTQYF; CDR3nt: TGTGCCAGCTCCCTTCTAGCGGGAAAGACCGATACGCAGTATTTT
abundance: -; d_gene: TRBD1; j_gene: TRBJ1-1; v_gene: TRBV7-8; CDR3aa: CASSSDRAAKAFF; CDR3nt: TGTGCCAGCAGTTCTGACAGGGCAGCAAAAGCTTTCTTT
abundance: few; d_gene: TRBD1; j_gene: TRBJ2-7; v_gene: TRBV19; CDR3aa: CASSMGQGGPYEQYF; CDR3nt: TGTGCCAGTAGTATGGGACAGGGAGGGCCCTACGAGCAGTACTTC
abundance: -; d_gene: TRBD1; j_gene: TRBJ1-1; v_gene: TRBV28; CDR3aa: CASEPLGTGFGTEAFF; CDR3nt: TGTGCCAGTGAACCTCTGGGGACAGGGTTCGGTACTGAAGCTTTCTTT
abundance: -; d_gene: -; j_gene: TRBJ1-2; v_gene: TRBV9; CDR3aa: CASSVHPDPGLFDGYTF; CDR3nt: TGTGCCAGCAGCGTGCATCCCGACCCAGGATTATTTGACGGCTACACCTTC
abundance: -; d_gene: -; j_gene: TRBJ1-4; v_gene: TRBV9; CDR3aa: CASSVAAGVNEKLFF; CDR3nt: TGTGCCAGCAGCGTAGCGGCGGGGGTTAATGAAAAACTGTTTTTT
abundance: -; d_gene: TRBD2; j_gene: TRBJ2-7; v_gene: TRBV5-1; CDR3aa: CASSPGGGYEQYF; CDR3nt: TGCGCCAGCAGCCCGGGAGGAGGCTACGAGCAGTACTTC
abundance: -; d_gene: -; j_gene: TRBJ2-5; v_gene: TRBV29-1; CDR3aa: CSARTEETQYF; CDR3nt: TGCAGCGCTCGGACAGAGGAGACCCAGTACTTC
abundance: -; d_gene: TRBD1; j_gene: TRBJ1-2; v_gene: TRBV7-9; CDR3aa: CASSWTGNGYTF; CDR3nt: TGTGCCAGCAGCTGGACAGGGAATGGCTACACCTTC
abundance: -; d_gene: -; j_gene: TRBJ1-1; v_gene: TRBV29-1; CDR3aa: CSARDFMNTEAFF; CDR3nt: TGCAGCGCCCGGGACTTCATGAACACTGAAGCTTTCTTT
abundance: once; d_gene: -; j_gene: TRBJ1-1; v_gene: TRBV7-2; CDR3aa: CASSLLSSRTGRWNTEAFF; CDR3nt: TGTGCCAGCAGCTTACTTTCCTCTCGTACAGGGCGTTGGAACACTGAAGCTTTCTTT
abundance: -; d_gene: -; j_gene: TRBJ1-3; v_gene: TRBV6-5; CDR3aa: CASSYAASSGNTIYF; CDR3nt: TGTGCCAGCAGTTACGCAGCTAGCTCTGGAAACACCATATATTTT
abundance: -; d_gene: TRBD2; j_gene: TRBJ2-1; v_gene: TRBV5-1; CDR3aa: CASSAPSGAPGNEQFF; CDR3nt: TGCGCCAGCAGTGCCCCTAGCGGGGCCCCCGGGAATGAGCAGTTCTTC
abundance: once; d_gene: -; j_gene: TRBJ1-2; v_gene: TRBV18; CDR3aa: CASSPSTGRSNYGYTF; CDR3nt: TGTGCCAGCTCACCATCGACCGGGAGAAGCAACTATGGCTACACCTTC